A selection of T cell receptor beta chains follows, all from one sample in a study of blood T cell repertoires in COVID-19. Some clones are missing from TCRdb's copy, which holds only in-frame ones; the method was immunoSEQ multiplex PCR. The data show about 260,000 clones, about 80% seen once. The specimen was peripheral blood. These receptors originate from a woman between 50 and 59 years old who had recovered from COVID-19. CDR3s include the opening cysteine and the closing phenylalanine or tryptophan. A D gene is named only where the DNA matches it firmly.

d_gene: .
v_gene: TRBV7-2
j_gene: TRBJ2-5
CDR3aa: CASSFVSGAEETQYF

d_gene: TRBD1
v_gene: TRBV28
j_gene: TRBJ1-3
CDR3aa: CASRIQGSGNTIYF

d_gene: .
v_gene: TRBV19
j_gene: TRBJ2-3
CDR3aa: CASSPRSGTYTDTQYF

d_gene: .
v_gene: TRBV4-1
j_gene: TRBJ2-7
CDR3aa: CASSQVKGPYEQYF

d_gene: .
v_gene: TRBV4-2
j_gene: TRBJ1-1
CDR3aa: CASSQGRGETEAFF

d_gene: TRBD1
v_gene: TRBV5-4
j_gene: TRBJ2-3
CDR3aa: CASSLAGGTDTQYF

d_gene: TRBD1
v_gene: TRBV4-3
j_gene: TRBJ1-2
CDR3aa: CASSQSTGGGKYGYTF

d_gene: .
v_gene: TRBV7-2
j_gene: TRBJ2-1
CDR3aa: CASSLLRGKVDEQFF

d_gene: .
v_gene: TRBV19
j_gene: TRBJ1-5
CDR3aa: CASSFGEGPNQPQHF

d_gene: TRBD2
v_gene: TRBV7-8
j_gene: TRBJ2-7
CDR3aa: CASSLGTGTSGTYEQYF

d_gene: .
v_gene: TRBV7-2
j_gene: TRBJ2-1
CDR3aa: CASSAPSSYNEQFF

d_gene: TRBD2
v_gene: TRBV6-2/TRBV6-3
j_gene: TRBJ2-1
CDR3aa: CASSYSRGRSVYNEQFF

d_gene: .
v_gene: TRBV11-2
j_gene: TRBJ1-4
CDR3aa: CASSLVGQINEKLFF

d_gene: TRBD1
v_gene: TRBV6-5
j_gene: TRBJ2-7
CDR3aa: CASFDRGAYEQYF

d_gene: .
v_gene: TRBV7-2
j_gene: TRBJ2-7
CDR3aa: CASSPLATTGSYEQYF

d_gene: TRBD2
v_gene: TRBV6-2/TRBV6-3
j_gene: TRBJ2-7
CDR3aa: CASSYSREGYEQYF

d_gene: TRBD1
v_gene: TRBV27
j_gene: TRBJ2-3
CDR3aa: CASSLGVGQTFSTDTQYF

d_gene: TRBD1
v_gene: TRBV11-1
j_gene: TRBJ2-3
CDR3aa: CASSFTGGQGGDTQYF

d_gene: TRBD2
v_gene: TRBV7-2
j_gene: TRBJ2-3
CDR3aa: CASSLRVRLAGASDTQYF

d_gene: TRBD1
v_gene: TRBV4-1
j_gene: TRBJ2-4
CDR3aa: CASSRSGTGSSEGAKNIQYF

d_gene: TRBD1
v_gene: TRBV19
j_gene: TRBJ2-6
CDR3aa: CASRRTGSSGANVLTF

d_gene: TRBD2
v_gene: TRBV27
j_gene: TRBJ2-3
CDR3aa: CASSLIGTSGSRTDTQYF

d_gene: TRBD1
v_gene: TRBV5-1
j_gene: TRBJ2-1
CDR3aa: CASSLSTTGGFDEQFF

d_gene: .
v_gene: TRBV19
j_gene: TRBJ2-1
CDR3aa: CASSISSWYEQFF

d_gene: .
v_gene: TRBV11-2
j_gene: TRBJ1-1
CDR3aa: CASSPRTAINTEAFF

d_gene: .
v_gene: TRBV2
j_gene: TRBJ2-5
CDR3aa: CASRSGETQYF

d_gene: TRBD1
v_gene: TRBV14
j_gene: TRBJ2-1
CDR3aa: CASSQGQGSPYYNEQFF

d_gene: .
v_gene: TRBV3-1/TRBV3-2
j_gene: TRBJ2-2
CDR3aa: CASSQAGANTGELFF

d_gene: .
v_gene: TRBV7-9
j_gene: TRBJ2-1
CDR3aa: CASSLRRAYGDEQFF

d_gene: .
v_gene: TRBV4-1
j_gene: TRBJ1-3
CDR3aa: CASSQGAAQSGNTIYF

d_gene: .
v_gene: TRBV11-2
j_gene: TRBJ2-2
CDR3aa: CASSRTGITNTGELFF

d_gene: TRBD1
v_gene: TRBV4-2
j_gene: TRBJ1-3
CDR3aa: CASSPSSRGAGNTIYF

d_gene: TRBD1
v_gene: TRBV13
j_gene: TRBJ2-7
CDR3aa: CASSRSDREPYEQYF

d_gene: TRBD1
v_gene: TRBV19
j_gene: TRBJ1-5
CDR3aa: CASSMTFGQGSIPQHF

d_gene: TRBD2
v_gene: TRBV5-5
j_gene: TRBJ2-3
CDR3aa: CASSLGLPQYF

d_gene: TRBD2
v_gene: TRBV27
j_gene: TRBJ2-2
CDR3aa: CASSFLLAGDTGELFF

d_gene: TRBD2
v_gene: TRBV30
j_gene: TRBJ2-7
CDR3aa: CAWRLGGADYEQYF

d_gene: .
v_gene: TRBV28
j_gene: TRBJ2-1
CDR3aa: CASSSTDLSYNEQFF

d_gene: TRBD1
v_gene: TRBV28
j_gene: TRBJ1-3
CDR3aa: CASSPAGTGGDSGNTIYF

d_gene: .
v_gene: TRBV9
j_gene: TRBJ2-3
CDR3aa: CASSNLGQSTDTQYF

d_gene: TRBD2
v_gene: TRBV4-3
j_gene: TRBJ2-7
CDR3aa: CASSQAVAGGSGEQYF

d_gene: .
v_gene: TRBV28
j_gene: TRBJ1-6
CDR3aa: CASSVWGRGENSPLHF

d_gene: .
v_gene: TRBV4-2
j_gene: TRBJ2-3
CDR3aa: CASSQDGRGSSTDTQYF

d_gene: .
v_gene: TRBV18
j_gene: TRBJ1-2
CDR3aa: CASQKGTGGYGYTF

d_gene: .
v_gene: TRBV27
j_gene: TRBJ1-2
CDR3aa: CASSLGWQGNYGYTF

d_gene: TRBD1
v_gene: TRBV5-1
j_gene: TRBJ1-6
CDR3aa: CASSTGAHNSPLHF

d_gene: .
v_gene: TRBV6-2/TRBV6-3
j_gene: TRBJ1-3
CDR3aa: CASSLNRFSGNTIYF

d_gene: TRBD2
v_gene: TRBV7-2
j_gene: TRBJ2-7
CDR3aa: CASSSGLEPYEQYF

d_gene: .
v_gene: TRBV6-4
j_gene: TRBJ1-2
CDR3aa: CASSPSLNYGYTF

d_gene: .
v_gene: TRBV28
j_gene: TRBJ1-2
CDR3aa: CASNEPQGYGYTF

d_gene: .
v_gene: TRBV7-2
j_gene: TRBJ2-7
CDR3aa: CASSLFPKSTVQYF

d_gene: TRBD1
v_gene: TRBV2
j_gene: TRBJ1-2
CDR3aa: CASTRTGFLVGYTF